This T cell receptor beta chain was identified in a study of regulatory T cells in long-lasting Graves disease. Study outcomes and limitations: Persistent Graves' disease cases displayed lower TCR diversity than newly diagnosed ones. Among samples with persistent disease, TRBV28, TRBJ1-2 and TRBJ2-5 were favored. Only peripheral blood was studied, not thyroid tissue.

Libraries of TCR beta came from iRepertoire HTBI primers plus Arm-PCR of CDR3 regions. Via MiXCR, TCRdb re-called the multiplex PCR reads, giving one row per CDR3 protein. The table has a few hundred thousand distinct CDR3 sequences, 20% to 25% seen once; the top ten hold roughly 7.7%. Time point specified: persistent/refractory GD, antithyroid drugs over 5 years with positive TRAb. RNA from PBMCs was the source of the TCR library. CDR1 and CDR2 from the germline V gene are SNHLY and FYNNEI. Trimming removed 9 bases from V and 4 bases from J, with 18 bases in between. The length of the CDR3 is 14 residues. This clonotype is labeled medium-sized (0.01 to 0.1%). The antigen is undetermined.

This TCR was recovered from a female donor with Graves disease. This specimen was peripheral blood mononuclear cells (PBMCs), taken when the disease was refractory, from a patient treated with antithyroid drugs. The rearrangement uses TRBV2 and TRBJ1-1, with TRBD1 as a possible D gene (5 bases). This CDR3 reads CASQLGVRTTEAFF. CDR3 sequence (DNA): TGTGCCAGTCAACTGGGGGTTCGGACCACTGAAGCTTTCTTT.